The 29 T cell receptor beta chains listed next were all sequenced from one sample in a study of control samples from healthy donors and cancer patients (TCRdb year 2020). Libraries were constructed by the immunoSEQ multiplex PCR assay. The immuneACCESS repertoire file appears here via TCRdb, limited to in-frame rearrangements. These files lack a portion of the clones; in checked studies, under half of the deficit traces to unresolved V genes, and the cause of the others is not known. This sample has about 15,000 clones in its table, and 70% to 85% of those were observed once. The ten largest clones take up about a sixth of the sample. The source material was formalin-fixed, paraffin-embedded tissue. The receptors here all came from a female donor with lung cancer.

The rearrangement uses TRBV7-8 and TRBJ1-3; D uncertain. Germline-derived CDR1 and CDR2 are SGHVS and FQNEAQ. This CDR3 has 16 residues. V lost 0 bases, J lost 2 bases, and 11 bases lay in between. CDR3 amino acids: CASSLAWGGAGNTIYF. DNA of the CDR3: TGTGCCAGCAGCTTAGCATGGGGTGGTGCTGGAAACACCATATATTTT.

The chain couples TRBV15 to TRBJ2-7, with 10 bases fitting TRBD1. Trimming cost V 8 bases and J 2 bases; bases outside gene matches: 6. This CDR3 comprises 14 residues. In germline, CDR1 is LNHNV, CDR2 YYDKDF (reference sequence). The CDR3 protein is CATAQDRGPYEQYF. The CDR3 DNA is TGTGCCACCGCACAAGACAGGGGGCCCTACGAGCAGTACTTC.

V usage is TRBV2 and J usage is TRBJ2-6, with TRBD1 matching over 8 bases. With V trimmed by 8 bases and J by 0 bases, 0 bases remained unmatched. This CDR3 has 14 amino acids. Per germline, CDR1 SNHLY and CDR2 FYNNEI. CDR3 coding DNA: TGTGCCAGCGACAGGGGCTCTGGGGCCAACGTCCTGACTTTC. This sequence encodes CASDRGSGANVLTF.

This clone is labeled medium-sized. The sample contains more than one DNA sequence encoding this CDR3. This sequence joins TRBV7-2 and TRBJ1-1; D uncertain. Trimming removed 2 bases at V and 3 bases at J, with 19 bases between. The germline gives CDR1 SGHTA, CDR2 FQGNSA. The CDR3 extends over 17 amino acids. The chain's CDR3 is CASSLKFQARSDTEAFF. The CDR3 DNA sequence: TGTGCCAGCAGCTTAAAGTTTCAGGCGCGCTCGGACACTGAAGCTTTCTTT.

The chain employs TRBV12-5 and TRBJ1-4, with 8 bases identical to TRBD1. CDR1 and CDR2 from the germline V gene are LGHNT and FRNRAP. This CDR3 spans 15 amino acids. Trimming removed 3 bases from V and 10 bases from J; junction bases left unmatched: 10. Written as DNA, the CDR3 is TGTGCTAGTGGTTTCGACGCCGGACAGGGTGGAAAACTGTTTTTT. The encoded protein is CASGFDAGQGGKLFF.

The chain couples TRBV6-2 or TRBV6-3 to TRBJ1-2, with D perhaps matching TRBD1 (5 bases). The CDR3 covers 15 residues. The V and J ends lost 4 bases and 8 bases respectively, with 20 bases between them. Germline V gives CDR1 MNHEY, CDR2 SVGEGT. The CDR3 region has the DNA TGTGCCAGCAGTTTGGGGTCCGGGGCAAGACAAGGCTACACCTTC. It yields the protein CASSLGSGARQGYTF.

V and J are TRBV10-3 and TRBJ1-1; D is undetermined. Germline V lookup: CDR1 ENHRY, CDR2 SYGVKD. The V and J ends lost 6 bases and 2 bases respectively, with 4 bases between them. There are 11 residues in the CDR3. The CDR3: CAIRLNTEAFF. The CDR3, as DNA: TGTGCCATCAGATTAAACACTGAAGCTTTCTTT.

This clone was seen once. Germline and junction disagree at one end, which may indicate a read error. This chain joins TRBV27 and TRBJ2-7; 7 nucleotides match TRBD1. The CDR3 sequence is 14 residues long. Germline values: CDR1 MNHEY, CDR2 SMNVEV (reference sequence). CDR3 sequence: CVSSERQGFWEQYF. The CDR3 DNA sequence: TGTGTCAGCAGTGAGAGACAGGGTTTTTGGGAGCAGTACTTC.

The chain carries TRBV11-2 and TRBJ1-2; D is uncertain. Trimming took 2 bases from V and 2 from J, leaving 9 bases between them. The CDR3 is 14 residues long. CDR1 and CDR2 from the germline V gene are SGHAT and FQNNGV. The CDR3 region is CASSLNSMNYGYTF. The CDR3 coding sequence is TGTGCCAGCAGCTTAAACAGCATGAACTATGGCTACACCTTC.

This clone has only one observation. The gene calls are TRBV28 and TRBJ2-7; TRBD1 might be the D (6 bases). CDR1 and CDR2 from the germline V gene are MDHEN and SYDVKM. The length of the CDR3 is 14 residues. Trimming shortened V by 5 bases and J by 4 bases, and 15 bases separated the two germline ends. The DNA of the CDR3 is TGTGCCAGCAGTCAAAACAGGGTGTTGTACGAGCAGTACTTC. The encoded protein is CASSQNRVLYEQYF. The full variable domain, completed using reference TRBV28 and TRBJ2-7, is DVKVTQSSRYLVKRTGEKVFLECVQDMDHENMFWYRQDPGLGLRLIYFSYDVKMKEKGDIPEGYSVSREKKERFSLILESASTNQTSMYLCASSQNRVLYEQYFGPGTRLTVT.

This chain joins TRBV2 and TRBJ1-1; tentatively, D is TRBD1 (5 bases). This CDR3 comprises 12 residues. CDR1 is SNHLY, CDR2 FYNNEI, per germline. Deletions cut 4 bases from V and 4 bases from J, with 7 bases between. CDR3 coding DNA: TGTGCCAGCAGTGTAGGGGCCACTGAAGCTTTCTTT. Translated: CASSVGATEAFF.

The J gene is TRBJ2-3, the V gene TRBV7-3; a weak D match, TRBD2 (6 bases). This CDR3 has 14 residues. V was shortened by 8 bases and J by 4 bases, with 16 bases between the two germline ends. Germline CDR1 and CDR2: SGHTA and FQGTGA. CDR3 region: CASQSSAGADTQYF. DNA for the CDR3: TGTGCCAGCCAATCTAGCGCAGGCGCAGATACGCAGTATTTT.

CDR3 sequence (DNA): TGTGCCAGCAGGACAGTCATGCTCAATCAGCCCCAGCATTTT. This translates into CASRTVMLNQPQHF. The chain combines TRBV28 with TRBJ1-5, with a tentative D call TRBD1 (5 bases). The germline gives CDR1 MDHEN, CDR2 SYDVKM. The germline V and J ends were trimmed by 6 bases and 3 bases, with 12 bases remaining between them. The CDR3 contains 14 residues.

This clone has just a few counts. This chain uses TRBV4-3 with TRBJ2-7; D is unresolved. Trimming took 0 bases from V and 2 from J, leaving 11 bases between them. CDR3 length equals 15 residues. CDR1 LGHNA and CDR2 YSLEER come from the germline V gene. The CDR3 loop is CASSQDWATAYEQYF. Written as DNA, the CDR3 is TGCGCCAGCAGCCAAGACTGGGCGACCGCCTACGAGCAGTACTTC.

CDR3: CASSLDLMGTDTQYF. In nucleotides, the CDR3 is TGTGCCAGCAGCTTGGACCTCATGGGAACAGATACGCAGTATTTT. The chain employs TRBV5-5 and TRBJ2-3; no clear D gene. CDR1 and CDR2 from the germline V gene are SGHKS and YYEKEE (reference sequence). Trimming removed 0 bases at V and 3 bases at J, with 11 bases between. The CDR3 consists of 15 residues. Full variable domain (rest looked up from reference TRBV5-5 and TRBJ2-3): DAGVTQSPTHLIKTRGQQVTLRCSPISGHKSVSWYQQVLGQGPQFIFQYYEKEERGRGNFPDRFSARQFPNYSSELNVNALLLGDSALYLCASSLDLMGTDTQYFGPGTRLTVL.

The chain couples TRBV11-3 to TRBJ2-7, with 9 bases matching TRBD1. The V and J ends lost 5 bases and 7 bases, in that order; junction bases with no gene match: 9. There are 14 residues in the CDR3. CDR1 is SGHNT, CDR2 YENEEA, per germline. CDR3 sequence reads: CASSPGQGIPEQYF. The CDR3 bases are TGTGCCAGCAGCCCAGGACAGGGGATCCCGGAGCAGTACTTC.

This clone came up a few times. The gene calls are TRBV19 and TRBJ2-6, with TRBD1 identical over 7 bases. Per the germline V gene, CDR1 is LNHDA and CDR2 is SQIVND (reference sequence). J was trimmed by 6 bases and V by 6 bases; bases with no gene match: 14. The CDR3 loop spans 17 amino acids. The CDR3 DNA follows: TGTGCCAGTAGGAGCTTAATTAGGGGGCGCGAGGCCAACGTCCTGACTTTC. Translated: CASRSLIRGREANVLTF.

CDR3: CASSLARGHNQPQHF. The CDR3 DNA reads TGTGCCAGCAGCCTCGCCAGGGGGCACAATCAGCCCCAGCATTTT. The chain uses TRBV7-2 and TRBJ1-5, with 8 bases matching TRBD1. J lost 3 bases, V lost 5 bases, and 6 bases had no gene match. Germline V gene lookup returns CDR1 SGHTA and CDR2 FQGNSA. The length of the CDR3 is 15 residues.

The V call is TRBV19, the J call TRBJ1-4; D is uncertain. The ends were cut back, 5 bases at V and 4 bases at J, with 8 bases in the middle. Germline lookup yields CDR1 LNHDA and CDR2 SQIVND (reference sequence). CDR3 length: 13 residues. CDR3 DNA sequence: TGTGCCAGTAGTGCTCGGAGTAATGAAAAACTGTTTTTT. It translates to CASSARSNEKLFF.

The chain couples TRBV2 to TRBJ1-2, with TRBD1 matching over 9 bases. Trimming at V came to 1 base and at J to 7 bases, leaving 7 bases not matched to a gene. CDR3 length equals 15 residues. From germline, CDR1 is SNHLY and CDR2 FYNNEI. CDR3 DNA: TGTGCCAGCAGTGAAGGGTGGACAGGGGACTTTGGCTACACCTTC. It specifies CASSEGWTGDFGYTF.

V is TRBV5-8 and J is TRBJ1-5; D uncertain. The germline gives CDR1 SGHTS, CDR2 YDEGEE. The length of the CDR3 is 15 residues. The V end was cut by 4 bases, the J end by 6 bases, with 17 bases between. CDR3 in DNA: TGTGCCAGCAGCCCCCGGGCAGGCCCTAGTCAGCCCCAGCATTTT. It codes for CASSPRAGPSQPQHF.

This clone was counted a single time. V gene TRBV5-6 combines with J gene TRBJ1-1; perhaps TRBD1 as D (5 bases). The V end lost 5 bases, the J end lost 4 bases, and 18 bases lay between the germline ends. The CDR3 runs to 15 residues. Germline-derived CDR1 and CDR2 are SGHDT and YYEEEE. CDR3 sequence reads: CASSLDWGRGTEAFF. Here the CDR3 DNA reads TGTGCCAGCAGTCTAGATTGGGGGAGGGGCACTGAAGCTTTCTTT.

This rearrangement joins TRBV4-2 to TRBJ1-1; D unclear. Trimming removed 0 bases from V and 2 bases from J, with 22 bases in between. The CDR3 runs 19 residues. CDR1 and CDR2 (germline): LGHNA, YNFKEQ. CDR3 sequence (DNA): TGTGCCAGCAGCCAAGATCCCCGCCAAGATGAGAATATTAACACTGAAGCTTTCTTT. Translated: CASSQDPRQDENINTEAFF.

The CDR3 DNA reads TGTGCCAGCAGCGAAGGGACAGGTCCCTACAATGAGCAGTTCTTC. This translates into CASSEGTGPYNEQFF. The chain carries TRBV4-2 and TRBJ2-1; 8 bases are a match to TRBD1. CDR3 length equals 15 residues. Germline CDR1 and CDR2: LGHNA and YNFKEQ. V gave up 5 bases and J gave up 2 bases; unmatched junction bases: 5.

In DNA form, the CDR3 reads TGTGCCAGCAGCTCTGGACAGGGAAGCAATCAGCCCCAGCATTTT. Amino acid sequence: CASSSGQGSNQPQHF. The chain recombines TRBV7-2 with TRBJ1-5, with 8 bases matching TRBD1. The CDR3 sequence is 15 residues long. The germline V gene has CDR1 SGHTA and CDR2 FQGNSA. Trimming cost V 4 bases and J 1 base; bases outside gene matches: 3.

CDR3 residues: CASSQPLDGYNEQFF. CDR3 nucleotide sequence: TGTGCCAGCAGCCAACCACTAGACGGGTACAATGAGCAGTTCTTC. This chain links TRBV3-1 (or the pseudogene TRBV3-2) with TRBJ2-1, with D perhaps TRBD2 (5 bases). Trimming pared 2 bases from V and 4 bases from J, leaving 12 bases between. Germline CDR1 reads LGHDT; CDR2 reads YNNKEL (reference sequence). This CDR3 comprises 15 residues.

This clone was seen more than once but under ten times. The rearrangement uses TRBV5-1 and TRBJ1-3, with D unclear. The germline V gene encodes CDR1 SGHRS and CDR2 YFSETQ. The CDR3 length is 15 residues. V was clipped by 2 bases and J by 7 bases, with 16 bases between them. The CDR3 bases are TGCGCCAGCAGCTTAGGCCCCCGCAAGGGTAACACCATATATTTT. It translates to CASSLGPRKGNTIYF. Full variable domain (outside the CDR3, taken from reference TRBV5-1 and TRBJ1-3): KAGVTQTPRYLIKTRGQQVTLSCSPISGHRSVSWYQQTPGQGLQFLFEYFSETQRNKGNFPGRFSGRQFSNSRSEMNVSTLELGDSALYLCASSLGPRKGNTIYFGEGSWLTVV.

The V call is TRBV2, the J call TRBJ2-7; 8 bases match TRBD2. This CDR3 has 14 residues. V shed 8 bases, J shed 2 bases, and the junction held 8 bases outside the gene matches. The germline gives CDR1 SNHLY, CDR2 FYNNEI. The CDR3 region has the DNA TGTGCCAGCGGCGACTCGGGACTAGCCTACGAGCAGTACTTC. Encoded protein: CASGDSGLAYEQYF.

This clone was seen just once. The chain has TRBV3-1 (or the pseudogene TRBV3-2) and TRBJ1-2; D is unclear. The CDR3 consists of 13 residues. Looked up from germline, CDR1 is LGHDT and CDR2 is YNNKEL (reference sequence). Trimming pared 2 bases from V and 6 bases from J, leaving 10 bases between. The DNA for the CDR3 is TGTGCCAGCAGCCAATCCGTACGGAATGGCTACACCTTC. This encodes CASSQSVRNGYTF.